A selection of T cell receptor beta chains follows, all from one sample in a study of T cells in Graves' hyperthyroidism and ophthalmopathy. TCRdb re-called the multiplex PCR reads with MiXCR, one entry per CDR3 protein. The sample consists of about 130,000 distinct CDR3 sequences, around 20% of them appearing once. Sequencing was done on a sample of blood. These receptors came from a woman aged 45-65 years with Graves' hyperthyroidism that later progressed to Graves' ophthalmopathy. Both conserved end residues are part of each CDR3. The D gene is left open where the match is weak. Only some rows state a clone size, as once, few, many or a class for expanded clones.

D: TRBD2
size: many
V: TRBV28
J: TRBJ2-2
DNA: TGTGCCAGCTTAGCGGGAGGGCTCTCGAACACCGGGGAGCTGTTTTTT
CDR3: CASLAGGLSNTGELFF

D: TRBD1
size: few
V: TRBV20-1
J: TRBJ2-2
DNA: TGCAGTGCTAGAGCCCAGACAGGGGATACCGGGGAGCTGTTTTTT
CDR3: CSARAQTGDTGELFF

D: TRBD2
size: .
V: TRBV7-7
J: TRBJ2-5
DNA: TGTGCTAGCAGCTTGGGAGGGAGGGCCCAAGAGACCCAGTACTTC
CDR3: CASSLGGRAQETQYF

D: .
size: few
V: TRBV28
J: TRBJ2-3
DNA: TGTGCCAGCAGTCCCGGAAGGGACGATACGCAGTATTTT
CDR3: CASSPGRDDTQYF

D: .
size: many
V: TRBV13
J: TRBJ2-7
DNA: TGTGCCAGCAGCTTCGGGTCGGGGGGCAACCGAAGGGAGCAGTACTTC
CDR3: CASSFGSGGNRREQYF

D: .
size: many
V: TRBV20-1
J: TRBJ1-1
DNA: TGCAGTGCTGCGGGGGGCTCGTTCACTGAAGCTTTCTTT
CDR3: CSAAGGSFTEAFF

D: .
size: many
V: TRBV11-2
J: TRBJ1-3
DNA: TGTGCCAGCAGCTTAGCGGAGGGGTATAGAAACACCATATATTTT
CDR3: CASSLAEGYRNTIYF

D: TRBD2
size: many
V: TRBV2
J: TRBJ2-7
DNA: TGTGCCAGCAGTAACCCGGGACTAGCGACCTACGAGCAGTACTTC
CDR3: CASSNPGLATYEQYF

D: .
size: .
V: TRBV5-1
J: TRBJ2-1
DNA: TGCGCCAGCAATTACGGGCTAGCGTTAACCAATGAGCAGTTCTTC
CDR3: CASNYGLALTNEQFF

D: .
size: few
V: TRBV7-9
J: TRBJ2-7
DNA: TGTGTGCTCCAGGTGGGGGAACTGCGGGAGCAGTACTTC
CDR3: CVLQVGELREQYF

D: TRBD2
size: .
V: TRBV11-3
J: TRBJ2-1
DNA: TGTGCCAGCAGCCTATCCCGGACTAGCCGGAGCTCCTACAATGAGCAGTTCTTC
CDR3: CASSLSRTSRSSYNEQFF

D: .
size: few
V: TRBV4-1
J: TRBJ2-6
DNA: TGCGCCAGCAGCCACCCTCGGGGGGCCCACTCTGGGGCCAACGTCCTGACTTTC
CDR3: CASSHPRGAHSGANVLTF

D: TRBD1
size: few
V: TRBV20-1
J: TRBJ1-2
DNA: TGCAGTGCTAGTCAAGGGGGCGCGGGTGGCTACACCTTC
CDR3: CSASQGGAGGYTF

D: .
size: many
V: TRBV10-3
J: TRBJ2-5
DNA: TGTGCCATCAGTGAGCCTCCTTCTATGGCCCAGTACTTC
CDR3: CAISEPPSMAQYF

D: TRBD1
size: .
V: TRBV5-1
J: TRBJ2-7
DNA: TGCGCCAGCAGGGTCCCTCGGACAGGGAACGACGAGCAGTACTTC
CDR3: CASRVPRTGNDEQYF

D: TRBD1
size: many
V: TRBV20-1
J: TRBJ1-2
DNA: TGCAGTGCTCGAGAGGTCAGGGGGACGATCTATGGCTACACCTTC
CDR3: CSAREVRGTIYGYTF

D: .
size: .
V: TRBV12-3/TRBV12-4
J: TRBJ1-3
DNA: TGTGCCAGCAGTCGAAACACCATATATTTT
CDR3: CASSRNTIYF

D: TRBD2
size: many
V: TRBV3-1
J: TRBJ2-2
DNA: TGTGCCAGCAGAACTAGCGGGAGTTCCGGGGAGCTGTTTTTT
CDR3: CASRTSGSSGELFF

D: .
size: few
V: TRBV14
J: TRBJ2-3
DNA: TGTGCCAGCAGCCCGCGACAGAGTCGCACAGATACGCAGTATTTT
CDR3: CASSPRQSRTDTQYF

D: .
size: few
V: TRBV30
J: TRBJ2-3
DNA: TGTGCCTGGATCCCGGAGGGACATCTTTTGGGAGATACGCAGTATTTT
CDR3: CAWIPEGHLLGDTQYF

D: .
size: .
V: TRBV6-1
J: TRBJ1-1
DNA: TGTGCCAGCAGCCCCGTTTTTCGTTTGAACACTGAAGCTTTCTTT
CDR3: CASSPVFRLNTEAFF

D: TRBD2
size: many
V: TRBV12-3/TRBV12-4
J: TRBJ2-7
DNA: TGTGCCAGCAGCGCACTAGCGGGAGGCGAGCAGTACTTC
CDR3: CASSALAGGEQYF

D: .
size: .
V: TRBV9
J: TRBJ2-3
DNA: TGTGCCAGCAGCGTTGACAGTTGGGGCGCAGATACGCAGTATTTT
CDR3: CASSVDSWGADTQYF